The clone carrying this T cell receptor beta chain was seen a handful of times. Its specificity is not known. This entry belongs to a study of cytomegalovirus exposure and HLA in healthy donors. Study-wide results and limits: When analyzed later, a missense DCLRE1C variant was found to be linked to TCR beta V- and J-gene trimming. Roughly even sequencing depth across donors was the assumption behind the presence/absence analyses. Later work found most CMV-associated TCR beta chains apparently HLA-restricted. One later analysis reportedly identified an Asian-associated ancestry cluster that showed fewer N-insertions than the roughly 620-donor mean.

CDR3 length: 12 amino acids. CDR1 and CDR2 (germline): SGHTA, FQGNSA. V shed 3 bases and J shed 5 bases, with 8 bases lying between them. PCR primers comprised 60 Vbeta and 13 Jbeta primers. Sequencing was performed with immunoSEQ multiplex PCR; in TCRdb, only in-frame clones are kept and a portion is missing. Of tens of thousands of clones in the sample, about a tenth were seen once. This receptor was taken from a man aged 55 to 70 in good health and CMV-seropositive. The genes are TRBV7-2 and TRBJ2-7; the D gene is possibly TRBD2 (5 bases). Input material: PBMCs. The CDR3 bases are TGTGCCAGCAGCTTGAGAGGGAACGAGCAGTACTTC. It is translated as CASSLRGNEQYF.